Detailed here is one T cell receptor beta chain. The source of the sample is a study of blood T cell repertoires in COVID-19. Sequencing was performed with immunoSEQ multiplex PCR; in TCRdb, only in-frame clones are kept and a portion is missing. The data show around 170,000 clones, approximately 87% seen once. Germline V gene data show CDR1 as LGHNA and CDR2 as YSLEER. The V end lost 0 bases, the J end lost 3 bases, and 14 bases lay between the germline ends. CDR3 size: 16 residues. The gene calls are TRBV4-3 and TRBJ1-1; no clear D. The sequence was obtained from a woman aged 65 to 85 with acute or convalescent COVID-19. Material: peripheral blood. The CDR3 loop is CASSQDKSGFHTEAFF. The DNA of the CDR3 is TGCGCCAGCAGCCAAGATAAAAGCGGCTTTCACACTGAAGCTTTCTTT.